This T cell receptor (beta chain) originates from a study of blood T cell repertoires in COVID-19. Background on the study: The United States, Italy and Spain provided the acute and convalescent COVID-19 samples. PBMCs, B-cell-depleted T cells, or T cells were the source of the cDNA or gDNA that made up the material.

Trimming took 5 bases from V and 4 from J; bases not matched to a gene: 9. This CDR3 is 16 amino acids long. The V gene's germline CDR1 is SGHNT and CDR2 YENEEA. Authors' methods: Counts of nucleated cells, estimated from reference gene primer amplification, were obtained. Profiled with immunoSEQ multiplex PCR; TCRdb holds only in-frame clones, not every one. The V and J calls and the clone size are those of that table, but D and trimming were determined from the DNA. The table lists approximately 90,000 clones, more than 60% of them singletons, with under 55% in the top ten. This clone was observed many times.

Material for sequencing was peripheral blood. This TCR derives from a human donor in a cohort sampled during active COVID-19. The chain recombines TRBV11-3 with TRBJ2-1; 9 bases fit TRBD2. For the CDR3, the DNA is TGTGCCAGCAGCGAGGCGGCTAGCGGGATTTACAATGAGCAGTTCTTC. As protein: CASSEAASGIYNEQFF.